The T cell receptor (beta chain) under discussion was sequenced for a study of T cell changes during pregnancy in multiple sclerosis. Only in-frame clones appear in the TCRdb table, and some are missing; sequencing was by immunoSEQ multiplex PCR. The sample holds 70,000 or so clones, roughly nine tenths seen once. Germline lookup yields CDR1 MNHEY and CDR2 SVGAGI. This CDR3 region has 15 residues. V lost 5 bases and J lost 4, with 15 bases in between. Sequencing was performed on peripheral blood, taken in the third trimester of pregnancy. The chain links TRBV6-5 to TRBJ2-1; D gene unclear. The clonotype originates from a female donor in good health, enrolled as a control in a pregnancy study. The CDR3 loop is CASSPDYSPYNEQFF. DNA of the CDR3: TGTGCCAGCAGTCCTGATTACTCCCCTTACAATGAGCAGTTCTTC.